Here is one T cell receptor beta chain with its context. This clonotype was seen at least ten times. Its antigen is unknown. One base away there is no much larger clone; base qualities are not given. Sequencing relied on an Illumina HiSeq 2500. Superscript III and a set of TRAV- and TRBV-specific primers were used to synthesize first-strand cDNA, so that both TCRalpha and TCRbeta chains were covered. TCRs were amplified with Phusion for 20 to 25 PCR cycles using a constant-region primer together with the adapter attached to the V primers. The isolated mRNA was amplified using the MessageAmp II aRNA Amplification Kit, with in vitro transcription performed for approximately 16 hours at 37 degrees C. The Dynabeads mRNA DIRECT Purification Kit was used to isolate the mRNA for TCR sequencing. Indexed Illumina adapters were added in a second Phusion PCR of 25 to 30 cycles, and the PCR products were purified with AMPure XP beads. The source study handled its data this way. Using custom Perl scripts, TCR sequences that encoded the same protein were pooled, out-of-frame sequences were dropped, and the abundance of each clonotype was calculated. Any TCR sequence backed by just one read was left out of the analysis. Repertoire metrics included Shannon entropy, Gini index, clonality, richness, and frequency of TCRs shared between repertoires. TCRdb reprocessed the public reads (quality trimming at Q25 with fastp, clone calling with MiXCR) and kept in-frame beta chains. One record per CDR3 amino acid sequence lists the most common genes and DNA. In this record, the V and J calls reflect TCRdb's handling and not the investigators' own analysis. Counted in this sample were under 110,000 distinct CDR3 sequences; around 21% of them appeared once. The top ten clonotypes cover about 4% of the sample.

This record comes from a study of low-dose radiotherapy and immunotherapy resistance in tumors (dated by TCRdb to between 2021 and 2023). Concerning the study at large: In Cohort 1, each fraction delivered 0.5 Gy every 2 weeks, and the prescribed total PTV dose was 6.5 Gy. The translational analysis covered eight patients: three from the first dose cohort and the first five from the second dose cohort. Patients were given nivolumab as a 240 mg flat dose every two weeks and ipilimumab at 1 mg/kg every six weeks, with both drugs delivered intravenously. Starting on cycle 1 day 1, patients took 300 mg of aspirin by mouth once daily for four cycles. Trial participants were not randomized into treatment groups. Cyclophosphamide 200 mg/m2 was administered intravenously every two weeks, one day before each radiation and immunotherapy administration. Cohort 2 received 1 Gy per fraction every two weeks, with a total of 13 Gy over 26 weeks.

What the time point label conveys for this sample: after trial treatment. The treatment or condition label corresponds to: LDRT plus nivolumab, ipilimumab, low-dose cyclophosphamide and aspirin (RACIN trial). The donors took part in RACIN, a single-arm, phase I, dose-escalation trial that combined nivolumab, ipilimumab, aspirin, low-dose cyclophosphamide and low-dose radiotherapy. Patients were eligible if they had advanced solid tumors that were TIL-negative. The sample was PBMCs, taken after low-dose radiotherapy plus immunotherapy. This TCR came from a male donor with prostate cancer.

The DNA reads as follows: TGTGCCAGCAGCGCGCCCCTAGAAAAAGAAAAACTGTTTTTT. Its amino acids are CASSAPLEKEKLFF. The V and J segments used are TRBV7-9 and TRBJ1-4; the D gene cannot be resolved reliably. From the cysteine up to the phenylalanine, the CDR3 has a length of 14 residues. Of all the DNA, just the CDR3 is kept, 42 bases in frame from base 1. CDR1 and CDR2 were assigned from the germline V gene (reference sequence) as SEHNR and FQNEAQ. V loses 5 bases, J loses 8 bases, and the germline ends lie 15 bases apart.